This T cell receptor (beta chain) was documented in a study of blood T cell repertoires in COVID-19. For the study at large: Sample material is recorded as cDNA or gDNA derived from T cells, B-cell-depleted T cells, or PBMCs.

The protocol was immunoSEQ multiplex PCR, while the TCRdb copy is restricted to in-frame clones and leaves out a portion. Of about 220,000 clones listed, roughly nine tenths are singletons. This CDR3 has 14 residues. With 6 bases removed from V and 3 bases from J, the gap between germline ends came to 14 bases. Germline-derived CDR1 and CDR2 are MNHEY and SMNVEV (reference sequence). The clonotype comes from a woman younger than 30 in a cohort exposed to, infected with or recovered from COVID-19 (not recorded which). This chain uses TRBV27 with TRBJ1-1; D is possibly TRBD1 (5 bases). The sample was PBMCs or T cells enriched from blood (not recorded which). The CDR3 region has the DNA TGTGCCAGCAGCGCCCGGAGGGGAGACACTGAAGCTTTCTTT. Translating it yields CASSARRGDTEAFF.